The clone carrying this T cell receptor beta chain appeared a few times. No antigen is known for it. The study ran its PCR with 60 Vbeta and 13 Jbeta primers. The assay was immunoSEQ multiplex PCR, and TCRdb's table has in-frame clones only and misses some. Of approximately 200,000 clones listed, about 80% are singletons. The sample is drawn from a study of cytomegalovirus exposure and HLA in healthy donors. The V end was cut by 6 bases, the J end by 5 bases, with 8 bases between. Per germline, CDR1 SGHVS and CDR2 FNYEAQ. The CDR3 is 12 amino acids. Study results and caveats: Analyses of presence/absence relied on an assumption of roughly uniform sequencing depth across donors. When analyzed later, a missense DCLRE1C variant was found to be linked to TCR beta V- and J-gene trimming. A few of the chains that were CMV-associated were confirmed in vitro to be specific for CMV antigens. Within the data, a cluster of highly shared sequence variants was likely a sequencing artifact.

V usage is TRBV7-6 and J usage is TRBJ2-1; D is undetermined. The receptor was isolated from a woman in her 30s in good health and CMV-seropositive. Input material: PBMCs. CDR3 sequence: CASRAMHNEQFF. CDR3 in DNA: TGTGCCAGCAGAGCTATGCACAATGAGCAGTTCTTC.